Listed below are T cell receptor beta chains from one sample, sequenced in a study of cytomegalovirus exposure and HLA in healthy donors. Method: immunoSEQ multiplex PCR; TCRdb's copy keeps in-frame clones and lacks some. The sample has more than 95,000 clones; around 75% are singletons. Sequencing was carried out using PBMCs. Receptor source: a man in his 60s in good health and CMV-seropositive. The CDR3 runs from the conserved cysteine through the conserved F or W. A D gene is named only where the DNA matches it firmly. Some rows have no size entry. The others give once, few or many, or a class for an expanded clone.

TRBV11-2	NA	TRBD2	TRBJ2-7	TGTGCCAGCAGCTCGTTAGCGGGGGGGCGGTACGAGCAGTACTTC	CASSSLAGGRYEQYF
TRBV28	NA	TRBD1	TRBJ1-5	TGTGCCAGCAGTCAGAGGGGACAGGGGGGTGATCAGCCCCAGCATTTT	CASSQRGQGGDQPQHF
TRBV5-4	NA	NA	TRBJ1-5	TGTGCCAGCAGCCCTCAGAATCAGCCCCAGCATTTT	CASSPQNQPQHF
TRBV7-7	NA	NA	TRBJ2-2	TGTGCTAGCAGCAGCAATCGACAGCTGGCGGCCGGGGAGCTGTTTTTT	CASSSNRQLAAGELFF
TRBV9	NA	TRBD2	TRBJ2-1	TGTGCCAGCAGCGTAGACCCACTAGCGGTCTCCTCCTCGATCTACAATGAGCAGTTCTTC	CASSVDPLAVSSSIYNEQFF
TRBV11-2	few	NA	TRBJ1-2	TGTGCCAGCAGCTTAGATACAAGGGGCTATGGCTACACCTTC	CASSLDTRGYGYTF
TRBV29-1	NA	NA	TRBJ1-4	TGCGCATTGTTTAACGGGGGAAAACTGTTTTTT	CALFNGGKLFF
TRBV2	NA	NA	TRBJ2-3	TGTGCCAGCAGGGTAGCGGAATTTGGAGATACGCAGTATTTT	CASRVAEFGDTQYF
TRBV5-1	NA	NA	TRBJ1-4	TGCGCCAGCAGCTTGGATGAGGGTCTTAATGAAAAACTGTTTTTT	CASSLDEGLNEKLFF
TRBV2	NA	NA	TRBJ2-5	TGTGCCAGCAGTCGGGGGGAGACCCAGTACTTC	CASSRGETQYF
TRBV27	NA	TRBD1	TRBJ1-2	TGTGCCAGCAGCGATCTTACAGGGGGCTATGGCTACACCTTC	CASSDLTGGYGYTF
TRBV2	few	NA	TRBJ1-5	TGTGCCAGCAGTGAAGGATATCGAGGGCCCCAGCATTTT	CASSEGYRGPQHF
TRBV10-2	NA	TRBD2	TRBJ2-7	TGCGCCAGCAGTGTCGGCGGGGGGGCTCCCTACGAGCAGTACTTC	CASSVGGGAPYEQYF
TRBV18	NA	TRBD2	TRBJ2-3	TGTGCCAGCAGAAAACCGGGACTAGCGGGGAGCACAGATACGCAGTATTTT	CASRKPGLAGSTDTQYF
TRBV7-3	NA	NA	TRBJ2-5	TGTGCCAGCTCTCAGGGATCGCAAGAGACCCAGTACTTC	CASSQGSQETQYF
TRBV7-6	few	NA	TRBJ1-3	TGTGCCAGCAGCCTACAGGGTTTTGCTGAAGGTGCTGGAAACACCATATATTTT	CASSLQGFAEGAGNTIYF
TRBV29-1	NA	NA	TRBJ1-1	TGCAGCGTTGGTTTGCGGGGGTTGAACACTGAAGCTTTCTTT	CSVGLRGLNTEAFF
TRBV2	few	NA	TRBJ2-2	TGTGCCAGCAGTGGGGGGGGTCAGGGGGCGACCGGGGAGCTGTTTTTT	CASSGGGQGATGELFF
TRBV7-9	few	TRBD1	TRBJ1-5	TGTGCCAGCAGTTCAGGACAGGATAGCAATCAGCCCCAGCATTTT	CASSSGQDSNQPQHF
TRBV2	NA	TRBD1	TRBJ2-7	TGTGCCAGCAGTGTGGAACAGGGGTCCTACGAGCAGTACTTC	CASSVEQGSYEQYF
TRBV7-9	NA	NA	TRBJ2-5	TGTGCCAGCAGGGGGGGAGTAAAAGAGACCCAGTACTTC	CASRGGVKETQYF
TRBV25-1	NA	NA	TRBJ2-7	TGTGCCAGCAGAAGGGGGAGCATGGACGAGCAGTACTTC	CASRRGSMDEQYF
TRBV6-5	NA	TRBD1	TRBJ1-1	TGTGCCAGCAGCCTGACAGGGGCTGAAGCTTTCTTT	CASSLTGAEAFF
TRBV19	NA	TRBD1	TRBJ2-2	TGTGCCAGTAGTACACGGACAGGGTCCGGGGAGCTGTTTTTT	CASSTRTGSGELFF
TRBV10-3	NA	NA	TRBJ2-7	TGTGCCATCAGTGGGAGATTGGAGGGGAGGTACGAGCAGTACTTC	CAISGRLEGRYEQYF
TRBV6-5	NA	TRBD2	TRBJ2-5	TGTGCCAGCTCTGACGGGGGGGATAAATGGGAGACCCAGTACTTC	CASSDGGDKWETQYF
TRBV29-1	few	TRBD1	TRBJ1-2	TGCAGCGTTGCCGCAGGGGGCTATGGCTACACCTTC	CSVAAGGYGYTF
TRBV9	NA	NA	TRBJ1-3	TGTGCCAGCAGCGTAGAGTCGGGAGACGGAAACACCATATATTTT	CASSVESGDGNTIYF
TRBV5-6	NA	TRBD1	TRBJ1-3	TGTGCCAGCAGCTTCGGGACAGGGGCTTCATGGGGAAACACCATATATTTT	CASSFGTGASWGNTIYF
TRBV7-9	NA	TRBD1	TRBJ1-6	TGTGCCAGCAGCAGCAGGACAGGGGGTAATTCACCCCTCCACTTT	CASSSRTGGNSPLHF
TRBV7-3	NA	TRBD1	TRBJ1-3	TGTGCCAGCAGCTTCGACAGGGGGTCTGGAAACACCATATATTTT	CASSFDRGSGNTIYF
TRBV9	NA	TRBD1	TRBJ1-2	TGTGCCAGCAGCACTACGGGACAGGGCTATGGCTACACCTTC	CASSTTGQGYGYTF
TRBV9	few	TRBD2	TRBJ2-5	TGTGCCAGCAGCGCGGGCCCAACTAGCGGTCAAGAGACCCAGTACTTC	CASSAGPTSGQETQYF
TRBV19	NA	TRBD2	TRBJ2-3	TGTGCCAGTCGAGAGCGGGACTGGCATACGCAGTATTTT	CASRERDWHTQYF
TRBV7-2	NA	TRBD1	TRBJ1-4	TGTGCCAGCAGAGGACAGGGGGCGCAGTGGGAAAAACTGTTTTTT	CASRGQGAQWEKLFF
TRBV30	NA	TRBD1	TRBJ1-5	TGTGCCTGGAGTACCGGGACAGGTTCGTCCGGCAATCAGCCCCAGCATTTT	CAWSTGTGSSGNQPQHF
TRBV4-1	few	TRBD2	TRBJ2-5	TGCGCCAGCAGTCTAGCGGGGGCACAAGAGACCCAGTACTTC	CASSLAGAQETQYF
TRBV2	NA	TRBD1	TRBJ2-5	TGTGCCAGCAGTCCTACCCGACAGGGTGAGACCCAGTACTTC	CASSPTRQGETQYF
TRBV19	NA	TRBD1	TRBJ2-3	TGTGCCAGTAGTATAAGTACTCCCTACAGGGGAGTCGCAGATACGCAGTATTTT	CASSISTPYRGVADTQYF
TRBV7-3	NA	NA	TRBJ2-2	TGTGCCAGCAGCTTAAGTGGGGCCACCGGGGAGCTGTTTTTT	CASSLSGATGELFF
TRBV9	NA	NA	TRBJ2-3	TGTGCCAGCAGCGGACTCCAGGGTTATAGCACAGATACGCAGTATTTT	CASSGLQGYSTDTQYF
TRBV29-1	NA	TRBD2	TRBJ2-3	TGCAGCGTTGGGACTAGCGGGGCCACAGATACGCAGTATTTT	CSVGTSGATDTQYF
TRBV11-3	NA	NA	TRBJ2-1	TGTGCCAGCAGCTTAAGGGGGGGTACGTACAATGAGCAGTTCTTC	CASSLRGGTYNEQFF
TRBV4-1	few	NA	TRBJ1-1	TGCGCCAGCAGAAAGGTAGCAGTGAACACTGAAGCTTTCTTT	CASRKVAVNTEAFF
TRBV6-8	NA	NA	TRBJ2-1	TGTGCCAGCAGTTATCGGTCGGCACAGGGAGGGATTCACAATGAGCAGTTCTTC	CASSYRSAQGGIHNEQFF
TRBV4-2	NA	TRBD1	TRBJ1-5	TGTGCCAGCAGCCATCAACAGGGGACCAATCAGCCCCAGCATTTT	CASSHQQGTNQPQHF
TRBV5-1	NA	NA	TRBJ2-1	TGCGCCAGCAGCTTGGACAGGGCGAGCTCCTACAATGAGCAGTTCTTC	CASSLDRASSYNEQFF
TRBV4-2	NA	TRBD2	TRBJ2-5	TGTGCCAGCAGCCGTACTAGCGGGGGGGGTGGTGAGACCCAGTACTTC	CASSRTSGGGGETQYF
TRBV7-2	NA	TRBD1	TRBJ1-1	TGTGCCAGCAGCTTGGGACAGGTGAACACTGAAGCTTTCTTT	CASSLGQVNTEAFF
TRBV29-1	NA	NA	TRBJ1-1	TGCAGCGTGCACCTCTTCAGGGAGGACACTGAAGCTTTCTTT	CSVHLFREDTEAFF
TRBV6-6	NA	NA	TRBJ1-5	TGTGCCAGCAGCTTCACAGGGAGGGATCAGCCCCAGCATTTT	CASSFTGRDQPQHF
TRBV28	NA	TRBD1	TRBJ2-6	TGTGCCAGCAGTTTATTAGGACAGGGGGCGTTTGGGGCCAACGTCCTGACTTTC	CASSLLGQGAFGANVLTF
TRBV16	few	NA	TRBJ1-1	TGTGCCAGCAGCCAACTGGCGGGCGGGACTGAAGCTTTCTTT	CASSQLAGGTEAFF